Each of the 29 T cell receptor beta chains below was sequenced from the same sample in a study of CD8 T cells in ankylosing spondylitis. TCRdb itself ran the 5' RACE reads through MiXCR, one entry per CDR3 protein. The sample contains 250,000 to 400,000 distinct CDR3 sequences, roughly 12% of which appear only once. Sequenced material: blood, either unsorted or a sorted T cell fraction (not recorded which). The receptors originated from a female donor with ankylosing spondylitis or in good health (not recorded which).

V is TRBV7-6 and J is TRBJ2-1; perhaps TRBD2 as D (5 bases). The V and J ends lost 1 base and 0 bases respectively, with 10 bases between them. The CDR3 is made up of 16 amino acids. The germline V gene has CDR1 SGHVS and CDR2 FNYEAQ. CDR3 coding DNA: TGTGCCAGCAGCTTAGGGACTCCAAGCTCCTACAATGAGCAGTTCTTC. Its protein is CASSLGTPSSYNEQFF. Full variable domain (rest looked up from reference TRBV7-6 and TRBJ2-1): GAGVSQSPRYKVTKRGQDVALRCDPISGHVSLYWYRQALGQGPEFLTYFNYEAQQDKSGLPNDRFSAERPEGSISTLTIQRTEQRDSAMYRCASSLGTPSSYNEQFFGPGTRLTVL.

V usage is TRBV7-9 and J usage is TRBJ1-6; 7 nucleotides agree with TRBD1. The CDR3 is made up of 15 amino acids. Per the germline V gene, CDR1 is SEHNR and CDR2 is FQNEAQ (reference sequence). V lost 3 bases and J lost 8; bases outside the gene matches: 7. CDR3 in DNA: TGTGCCAGCAGCTTCCAGGGGGAGGGTGATTCACCCCTCCACTTT. The encoded protein is CASSFQGEGDSPLHF.

This clonotype was observed many times. The chain couples TRBV20-1 to TRBJ1-1; 9 nucleotides line up with TRBD1. J lost 3 bases, V lost 2 bases, and 4 bases had no gene match. The germline V gene encodes CDR1 DFQATT and CDR2 SNEGSKA (reference sequence). The CDR3 loop spans 14 amino acids. The CDR3 nucleotides read TGCAGTGCTAGACCTGACAGGGGGTACACTGAAGCTTTCTTT. Amino acid sequence: CSARPDRGYTEAFF.

This clonotype was counted many times. V is TRBV6-1 and J is TRBJ2-3; D ambiguous. CDR3 length: 14 residues. The V and J ends lost 7 bases and 0 bases respectively, with 11 bases between them. CDR1 and CDR2 from the germline V gene are MNHNS and SASEGT. The CDR3 loop is CASKTRSSTDTQYF. The CDR3 nucleotides read TGTGCCAGCAAAACCAGGAGCAGCACAGATACGCAGTATTTT.

In its sample, this clonotype was seen a few times. The chain links TRBV11-2 to TRBJ2-1; D gene unclear. The germline V and J ends were trimmed by 2 bases and 4 bases, with 21 bases remaining between them. CDR3 length: 18 amino acids. From germline, CDR1 is SGHAT and CDR2 FQNNGV. The CDR3 is CASSLTPQLDAPYNEQFF. CDR3 coding DNA: TGTGCCAGCAGCTTAACCCCCCAGTTAGACGCCCCATACAATGAGCAGTTCTTC.

This clonotype was detected ten times or more. V and J are TRBV2 and TRBJ2-1; 8 bases are a match to TRBD1. The germline gives CDR1 SNHLY, CDR2 FYNNEI. J was trimmed by 13 bases and V by 6 bases; bases with no gene match: 8. The CDR3 has 12 residues. CDR3 sequence (DNA): TGTGCCAGCAGAGAGGACAGGGCAAAACAGTTCTTC. Translated: CASREDRAKQFF.

The V and J genes are TRBV5-1 and TRBJ1-4; D uncertain. V gave up 4 bases and J gave up 9 bases, with 16 bases separating them. The V gene's germline CDR1 is SGHRS and CDR2 YFSETQ. The CDR3 is made up of 14 amino acids. The CDR3, as DNA: TGCGCCAGCAGCGATCCTCGGACTTCACAAAAACTGTTTTTT. Translation: CASSDPRTSQKLFF.

This clonotype has at least ten counts. The chain has TRBV5-1 and TRBJ2-7, with a possible D match to TRBD1 (6 bases). The CDR3 is 14 amino acids. CDR1 and CDR2 (germline): SGHRS, YFSETQ. Trimming cost V 9 bases and J 0 bases, with 16 bases left between them. The CDR3 region is CATTTGPSSYEQYF. CDR3 coding DNA: TGCGCCACCACGACAGGTCCTAGCTCCTACGAGCAGTACTTC.

A few counts support this clonotype. The V gene is TRBV3-1, the J gene TRBJ1-4, with 10 bases that match TRBD1. J lost 5 bases, V lost 1 base, and 7 bases had no gene match. CDR1 is LGHDT, CDR2 YNNKEL, per germline (reference sequence). The CDR3 covers 17 residues. CDR3 protein: CASSQGETGGKNEKLFF. The DNA for the CDR3 is TGTGCCAGCAGCCAAGGGGAGACAGGGGGCAAGAATGAAAAACTGTTTTTT.

This clonotype was observed at least ten times. The V gene is TRBV29-1, the J gene TRBJ1-2; no clear D gene. Germline assignment: CDR1 SQVTM and CDR2 ANQGSEA. V shed 4 bases and J shed 0 bases, with 9 bases lying between them. The CDR3 totals 13 residues. CDR3 residues: CSVAGSPNYGYTF. The CDR3 region has the DNA TGCAGCGTTGCGGGGAGCCCTAACTATGGCTACACCTTC.

Many counts were recorded for this clonotype. The genes are TRBV6-5 and TRBJ2-7, with D perhaps matching TRBD1 (6 bases). Trimming pared 3 bases from V and 6 bases from J, leaving 9 bases between. From germline, CDR1 is MNHEY and CDR2 SVGAGI. The CDR3 contains 12 residues. The CDR3 DNA reads TGTGCCAGCAGTTATAGGGGGTTCGAGCAGTACTTC. Protein product: CASSYRGFEQYF.

Many counts were recorded for this clonotype. The V and J genes are TRBV6-1 and TRBJ1-5; weak D call: TRBD1 (5 bases). The V gene lost 6 bases and the J gene lost 3 bases, with 9 bases spanning the gap. CDR3 size: 13 residues. Germline V lookup: CDR1 MNHNS, CDR2 SASEGT. CDR3 protein: CASSGGINQPQHF. The CDR3 bases are TGTGCCAGCAGCGGGGGTATCAATCAGCCCCAGCATTTT.

This clonotype showed up many times. V usage is TRBV20-1 and J usage is TRBJ1-2, with a possible D match to TRBD1 (6 bases). Looked up from germline, CDR1 is DFQATT and CDR2 is SNEGSKA (reference sequence). V lost 8 bases and J lost 7, with 14 bases in between. The CDR3 is 11 amino acids. CDR3 sequence: CSFEGVRGYTF. DNA for the CDR3: TGCAGTTTTGAGGGGGTACGTGGCTACACCTTC.

This clonotype has ten or more counts. The rearrangement uses TRBV15 and TRBJ2-7; 7 bases are a match to TRBD1. The length of the CDR3 is 13 residues. Germline V CDR1 and CDR2: LNHNV, YYDKDF (reference sequence). V lost 5 bases to trimming and J lost 1 base; unmatched junction nucleotides: 2. The CDR3 DNA sequence: TGTGCCACCAGCTTGGACAGGTCCTACGAGCAGTACTTC. This translates into CATSLDRSYEQYF.

Comment on this clonotype: A much larger clone sits a single nucleotide away, making a read error possible. V is TRBV5-1 and J is TRBJ2-7, with TRBD2 identical over 9 bases. Germline CDR1 and CDR2: SGHRS and YFSETQ. V lost 0 bases and J lost 7; bases outside the gene matches: 5. The CDR3 has 14 amino acids. The CDR3 DNA reads as TGCGCCAGCAGCTTGGCCCTCAGCGGGAGGGAGCAGTACTTC. Encoded protein: CASSLALSGREQYF.

This clonotype was counted only a few times. This chain joins TRBV27 and TRBJ1-2; TRBD1 might be the D (6 bases). V was shortened by 6 bases and J by 2 bases, with 13 bases between the two germline ends. The CDR3 contains 14 residues. In germline, CDR1 is MNHEY, CDR2 SMNVEV (reference sequence). This CDR3 reads CASRKIQGNYGYTF. CDR3 DNA sequence: TGTGCCAGCAGAAAGATACAGGGAAACTATGGCTACACCTTC.

This clonotype showed up many times. This sequence joins TRBV29-1 and TRBJ1-5; 9 bases line up with TRBD1. Germline CDR1 and CDR2: SQVTM and ANQGSEA. V dropped 6 bases and J dropped 4; count of bases not matched to a gene: 7. This CDR3 has 14 amino acids. CDR3: CSVAGQGTNQPQHF. The DNA for the CDR3 is TGCAGCGTCGCTGGACAGGGGACAAATCAGCCCCAGCATTTT.

This clonotype was found a few times. The chain joins TRBV6-2 or TRBV6-3 to TRBJ2-7, with D perhaps TRBD2 (6 bases). The CDR3 loop spans 14 amino acids. V was cut by 5 bases and J by 2 bases, with 13 bases left in between. Germline V gene data show CDR1 as MNHEY and CDR2 as SVGEGT. Written as DNA, the CDR3 is TGTGCCAGCAGTCTCCCCGGGGGACCCTACGAGCAGTACTTC. It encodes CASSLPGGPYEQYF.

This clonotype has only a few counts. The rearrangement links TRBV20-1 to TRBJ1-2; D is undetermined. Trimming stripped 5 bases from V and 4 bases from J, with 11 bases between. Germline CDR1 DFQATT, CDR2 SNEGSKA (reference sequence). CDR3 length: 12 amino acids. CDR3 residues: CSAVGVGYGYTF. As DNA, the CDR3 is TGCAGTGCTGTCGGCGTGGGCTATGGCTACACCTTC.

There are many counts of this clonotype. This chain connects TRBV20-1 to TRBJ1-2, with TRBD1 as a possible D gene (6 bases). The germline V gene encodes CDR1 DFQATT and CDR2 SNEGSKA (reference sequence). The CDR3 covers 14 residues. V was trimmed by 6 bases and J by 2 bases, leaving 16 bases between them. DNA of the CDR3: TGCAGTGCCACGAAGGGGGGGTTGAACTATGGCTACACCTTC. Protein: CSATKGGLNYGYTF.

This clonotype was recorded many times. The rearrangement links TRBV12-3 or TRBV12-4 to TRBJ2-1; 9 nucleotides align to TRBD2. V was clipped by 0 bases and J by 8 bases; unmatched bases: 11. The CDR3 length is 17 residues. DNA for the CDR3: TGTGCCAGCAGTTTAGCACCCTATAGCGGGAGTCGACATGAGCAGTTCTTC. Its translation: CASSLAPYSGSRHEQFF.

Many counts were recorded for this clonotype. The chain joins TRBV9 to TRBJ2-7, with TRBD1 matching over 12 bases. This CDR3 region has 16 residues. V lost 0 bases to trimming and J lost 5 bases; unmatched junction nucleotides: 6. Germline CDR1 SGDLS, CDR2 YYNGEE. The CDR3 coding sequence is TGTGCCAGCAGCGTAGGTACGGGACAGGGGGCTAACGAGCAGTACTTC. As protein: CASSVGTGQGANEQYF.

This clonotype has more than one count but fewer than ten. In nucleotides, the CDR3 is TGTGCCACCAGTGACCTCGGACAGGGGAGCTACAATGAGCAGTTCTTC. Translated, it gives CATSDLGQGSYNEQFF. V is TRBV24-1 and J is TRBJ2-1; TRBD1 matches 9 bases. The CDR3 is 16 amino acids. Germline V gene data show CDR1 as KGHDR and CDR2 as SFDVKD. Unmatched junction bases numbered 6, after V lost 4 bases and J lost 3 bases.

There are many counts of this clonotype. The chain is built from TRBV7-9 and TRBJ2-5, with a weak D call TRBD1 (5 bases). This CDR3 has 13 amino acids. CDR1 and CDR2 (germline): SEHNR, FQNEAQ (reference sequence). V dropped 7 bases and J dropped 2 bases, with 11 bases sitting between them. The CDR3 is CASTQGQQETQYF. In DNA form, the CDR3 reads TGTGCCAGCACGCAGGGTCAACAAGAGACCCAGTACTTC.

This clonotype was recorded many times. The rearrangement joins TRBV12-3 or TRBV12-4 to TRBJ1-2, with D maybe TRBD1 (5 bases). This CDR3 comprises 14 residues. The V end was cut by 6 bases, the J end by 4 bases, with 15 bases between. The CDR3 DNA follows: TGTGCCAGCAGCCGCGTCCAGGGCCTCTATGGCTACACCTTC. Its translation is CASSRVQGLYGYTF.

This clonotype showed up many times. The rearrangement uses TRBV29-1 and TRBJ1-5; 7 nucleotides align to TRBD1. CDR3 length equals 13 residues. Germline loops: CDR1 SQVTM, CDR2 ANQGSEA. V dropped 6 bases and J dropped 9; count of bases not matched to a gene: 11. The CDR3 region is CSVDTGEGGPQHF. CDR3 nucleotides: TGCAGCGTCGATACAGGGGAAGGGGGGCCCCAGCATTTT.

This clonotype occurred many times. The V gene is TRBV20-1, the J gene TRBJ2-7; 9 bases are a match to TRBD2. Germline CDR1 and CDR2: DFQATT and SNEGSKA (reference sequence). This CDR3 is 14 amino acids long. V dropped 3 bases and J dropped 2; count of bases not matched to a gene: 5. The CDR3 sequence is CSASGLASTYEQYF. The CDR3 DNA reads TGCAGTGCTAGCGGACTAGCGAGCACCTACGAGCAGTACTTC.

This clonotype was recorded many times. The rearrangement uses TRBV5-6 and TRBJ1-5, with TRBD1 as a possible D gene (5 bases). The CDR3 runs 15 residues. The V end lost 4 bases, the J end lost 4 bases, and 15 bases lay between the germline ends. Germline CDR1 reads SGHDT; CDR2 reads YYEEEE. DNA for the CDR3: TGTGCCAGCAGCCGCTATGGGGCGGAGAATCAGCCCCAGCATTTT. The encoded protein is CASSRYGAENQPQHF.

This clonotype was seen more than once but under ten times. This chain links TRBV27 with TRBJ2-3; 8 nucleotides align to TRBD2. The germline CDR1 and CDR2 sequences are MNHEY and SMNVEV (reference sequence). V gave up 6 bases and J gave up 4 bases; unmatched junction bases: 6. This CDR3 has 14 amino acids. The CDR3 DNA reads TGTGCCAGCAGCCGGCGACTAGCGCCAGATACGCAGTATTTT. It is translated as CASSRRLAPDTQYF.